The 16 T cell receptor beta chains below all came from one sample that was sequenced in a study of blood T cell repertoires in COVID-19. This table comes from immunoSEQ multiplex PCR, and its TCRdb copy is limited to in-frame clones, with some not included. The table shows 150,000 to 200,000 clones, with almost 80% occurring only once. Sequencing used PBMCs or T cells enriched from blood (not recorded which). The receptors were gathered from a woman between 50 and 59 years old who had recovered from COVID-19.

V is TRBV3-1 (or the pseudogene TRBV3-2) and J is TRBJ2-1; TRBD1 agrees at 8 bases. This CDR3 region has 15 residues. Losses at the gene ends were 10 bases for V and 4 bases for J; bases not matched to a gene: 12. The germline gives CDR1 LGHDT, CDR2 YNNKEL (reference sequence). CDR3 sequence reads: CATQTRGQGYNEQFF. The CDR3 coding sequence is TGTGCCACTCAAACCAGGGGGCAAGGGTACAATGAGCAGTTCTTC.

The chain has TRBV24-1 and TRBJ2-7; 9 nucleotides line up with TRBD1. CDR1 and CDR2 (germline): KGHDR, SFDVKD. J was trimmed by 2 bases and V by 9 bases; bases with no gene match: 4. The CDR3 totals 13 residues. The chain's CDR3 is CATSRQGAYEQYF. The CDR3 bases are TGTGCCACCTCAAGACAGGGGGCCTACGAGCAGTACTTC.

The rearrangement links TRBV28 to TRBJ1-1; D ambiguous. The CDR3 loop spans 13 amino acids. Germline-derived CDR1 and CDR2 are MDHEN and SYDVKM. V lost 2 bases and J 1 base, leaving 5 bases between the germline ends. CDR3 protein: CASSLPQNTEAFF. The DNA for the CDR3 is TGTGCCAGCAGTTTACCCCAGAACACTGAAGCTTTCTTT.

The rearrangement uses TRBV7-9 and TRBJ2-1; D unclear. The germline V gene has CDR1 SEHNR and CDR2 FQNEAQ (reference sequence). This CDR3 region has 14 residues. V was pared by 5 bases and J by 7 bases, with 15 bases between. CDR3 residues: CASSPAAPRNEQFF. The CDR3 DNA reads as TGTGCCAGCAGCCCGGCAGCGCCGAGGAATGAGCAGTTCTTC.

This clone was observed a single time. The chain recombines TRBV19 with TRBJ1-1; D possibly corresponds to TRBD1 (6 bases). The CDR3 loop spans 11 amino acids. The germline V gene encodes CDR1 LNHDA and CDR2 SQIVND (reference sequence). Trimming stripped 9 bases from V and 11 bases from J, with 16 bases between. The CDR3: CASGGAGTAFF. CDR3 bases: TGTGCCAGCGGGGGGGCAGGGACTGCTTTCTTT.

The gene calls are TRBV28 and TRBJ1-2; D remains ambiguous. Germline CDR1 and CDR2: MDHEN and SYDVKM. Trimming pared 2 bases from V and 8 bases from J, leaving 12 bases between. This CDR3 is built from 13 residues. CDR3 amino acids: CASSLGGARGYTF. In nucleotides, the CDR3 is TGTGCCAGCAGTTTAGGAGGTGCTAGAGGCTACACCTTC.

The chain joins TRBV7-9 to TRBJ2-5, with no clear D. The CDR3 contains 11 residues. The germline CDR1 and CDR2 sequences are SEHNR and FQNEAQ (reference sequence). V was shortened by 4 bases and J by 4 bases, with 4 bases between the two germline ends. Here the CDR3 DNA reads TGTGCCAGCAGCTATAGAGAGACCCAGTACTTC. Translated: CASSYRETQYF.

The V gene is TRBV10-2, the J gene TRBJ2-7; TRBD2 agrees at 11 bases. V lost 4 bases to trimming and J lost 9 bases; unmatched junction nucleotides: 14. Germline CDR1 WSHSY, CDR2 SAAADI. The CDR3 runs to 16 residues. This chain's CDR3 is CASSVLPGTSGGWQYF. The DNA of the CDR3 is TGCGCCAGCAGTGTTCTGCCCGGGACTAGCGGCGGCTGGCAGTACTTC.

The rearrangement joins TRBV5-4 to TRBJ2-7; 8 bases match TRBD1. The length of the CDR3 is 14 residues. CDR1 is SGHNT, CDR2 YYREEE, per germline (reference sequence). V was pared by 4 bases and J by 2 bases, with 5 bases of the junction left unmatched. The CDR3 region is CASSDRTGPYEQYF. CDR3 nucleotide sequence: TGTGCCAGCAGCGACCGGACAGGGCCCTACGAGCAGTACTTC. Complete variable domain (other parts from reference TRBV5-4 and TRBJ2-7): ETGVTQSPTHLIKTRGQQVTLRCSSQSGHNTVSWYQQALGQGPQFIFQYYREEENGRGNFPPRFSGLQFPNYSSELNVNALELDDSALYLCASSDRTGPYEQYFGPGTRLTVT.

This clone came up a few times. This sequence joins TRBV2 and TRBJ2-2; D may be TRBD2 (5 bases). The CDR3 has 14 residues. CDR1 and CDR2 (germline): SNHLY, FYNNEI. Trimming shortened V by 8 bases and J by 1 base, and 11 bases separated the two germline ends. The CDR3 coding sequence is TGTGCCAGCCGGTGGACTCAGAACACCGGGGAGCTGTTTTTT. As protein: CASRWTQNTGELFF.

The rearrangement links TRBV18 to TRBJ2-2; 11 bases are shared with TRBD2. The CDR3 spans 16 residues. Germline assignment: CDR1 KGHSH and CDR2 LQKENI. J gave up 3 bases and V 3 bases, and 3 bases lay outside the gene matches. CDR3 in DNA: TGTGCCAGCTCACCGACTAGCGGGATAGACACCGGGGAGCTGTTTTTT. The encoded protein is CASSPTSGIDTGELFF.

V gene TRBV9 combines with J gene TRBJ2-4; maybe TRBD1 (6 bases). Trimming stripped 0 bases from V and 7 bases from J, with 11 bases between. The length of the CDR3 is 14 residues. Germline assignment: CDR1 SGDLS and CDR2 YYNGEE. The CDR3 loop is CASSVVPQGNIQYF. CDR3 nucleotides: TGTGCCAGCAGCGTAGTCCCGCAGGGGAACATTCAGTACTTC.

The chain has TRBV11-3 and TRBJ2-3; TRBD2 matches 10 bases. The CDR3 consists of 16 residues. J gave up 2 bases and V 5 bases, and 7 bases lay outside the gene matches. CDR1 and CDR2 (germline): SGHNT, YENEEA. This CDR3 reads CASSQGLADYTDTQYF. The CDR3, as DNA: TGTGCCAGCAGCCAAGGACTAGCGGATTACACAGATACGCAGTATTTT.

V usage is TRBV7-2 and J usage is TRBJ2-4; 9 nucleotides line up with TRBD2. Germline CDR1 is SGHTA and CDR2 is FQGNSA. V shed 6 bases, J shed 1 base, and the junction held 13 bases outside the gene matches. This CDR3 contains 18 residues. CDR3 residues: CASRGSEASGIAKNIQYF. In DNA form, the CDR3 reads TGTGCCAGCAGGGGGTCCGAGGCTAGCGGGATTGCCAAAAACATTCAGTACTTC.

The chain is built from TRBV15 and TRBJ2-1, with TRBD1 matching 7 bases. V lost 5 bases to trimming and J lost 12 bases; unmatched junction nucleotides: 13. There are 14 residues in the CDR3. Germline V lookup: CDR1 LNHNV, CDR2 YYDKDF (reference sequence). The CDR3 bases are TGTGCCACCAGCTCACCGGGACAGCGACCGGTGCAGTTCTTC. Its translation: CATSSPGQRPVQFF.

CDR3 protein: CASSPPLAGVLNIQYF. For the CDR3, the DNA is TGTGCCAGCTCACCACCTCTAGCGGGAGTCTTGAACATTCAGTACTTC. V usage is TRBV18 and J usage is TRBJ2-4; 10 nucleotides match TRBD2. From germline, CDR1 is KGHSH and CDR2 LQKENI. CDR3 length equals 16 residues. J lost 7 bases, V lost 0 bases, and 6 bases had no gene match.